The rows below give T cell receptor beta chains drawn from one sample of a study of blood T cell repertoires in COVID-19. Profiling relied on immunoSEQ multiplex PCR, and the TCRdb table lists in-frame clones only, not all of them. The sample has over 200,000 clones; 80% to 90% are singletons. Sequenced: peripheral blood. The receptors come from a man aged 55 to 70 who had recovered from COVID-19. Both conserved end residues are part of each CDR3. The D gene is left open where the match is weak. Size values are once, few and many counts, or a class for expanded clones, and some rows have none.

j_call d_call v_call clone_size cdr3_aa
TRBJ2-1 - TRBV7-3 - CASSPRRGYNEQFF
TRBJ1-3 - TRBV7-9 - CASSPLQGFSGNTIYF
TRBJ1-2 TRBD1 TRBV7-9 once CASSNRQGGGYTF
TRBJ2-1 - TRBV11-2 - CASSLLHDNYNEQFF
TRBJ1-3 - TRBV9 few CASSVAGGNTIYF
TRBJ2-7 TRBD2 TRBV27 - CASSSRTSGVTYEQYF
TRBJ2-3 TRBD2 TRBV9 - CASSEGLAGGVTQYF
TRBJ2-1 TRBD2 TRBV6-5 - CASSDGRNPNEQFF
TRBJ2-1 TRBD1 TRBV19 - CASIGDRGGNEQFF
TRBJ1-2 TRBD1 TRBV5-1 - CASSLEAGGWDGYTF
TRBJ2-1 - TRBV27 - CASGQTRHNEQFF
TRBJ1-2 - TRBV2 once CASSEQGSYGYTF
TRBJ1-1 - TRBV10-3 - CAITTDSLNTEAFF
TRBJ2-1 - TRBV5-1 - CASSGGHRGRSSYNEQFF
TRBJ2-1 TRBD2 TRBV6-5 - CASSSSGGEWNEQFF
TRBJ2-7 TRBD1 TRBV30 - CAWSADRAQYF
TRBJ1-5 TRBD1 TRBV6-5 - CASSYSSGGGHQPQHF
TRBJ2-1 - TRBV30 - CAVQKADLYNEQFF
TRBJ2-1 - TRBV10-1 - CASSEDGVRHNEQFF
TRBJ1-2 - TRBV20-1 once CSASYRNGYGYTF
TRBJ2-3 TRBD2 TRBV5-1 - CASRREGADTQYF
TRBJ2-5 - TRBV5-1 - CASSRSLGGVQETQYF
TRBJ1-5 - TRBV5-8 - CASSSQGSGNQPQHF
TRBJ1-4 TRBD1 TRBV11-2 many CASSSYRGLNEKLFF
TRBJ1-5 TRBD1 TRBV15 - CATRGGTMDRGLLSNQPQHF
TRBJ2-7 - TRBV28 - CASSLLPGSSWYEQYF
TRBJ2-3 TRBD2 TRBV9 - CASSVGSSGSDTQYF
TRBJ1-5 TRBD1 TRBV3-1/TRBV3-2 - CASSQDPGGTQPQHF
TRBJ2-2 - TRBV7-3 - CASSLKVVRGTGELFF
TRBJ1-2 - TRBV7-2 - CASSLTGSANYGYTF
TRBJ2-4 - TRBV14 - CASSQDTRVGKNIQYF
TRBJ2-7 - TRBV10-3 once CAISESSDEQYF
TRBJ1-2 - TRBV4-3 - CASSQEGGPGGYTF
TRBJ2-6 - TRBV7-8 - CASSPEAYSGANVLTF
TRBJ1-2 TRBD1 TRBV5-1 - CASSRQGADGYTF
TRBJ2-7 - TRBV30 - CAWSSWTVYYYEQYF
TRBJ2-7 TRBD1 TRBV5-1 few CASSLGTGASTLEQYF
TRBJ2-7 TRBD2 TRBV28 - CASSGGVIRLSYEQYF
TRBJ2-5 - TRBV20-1 - CSAGLAETQYF
TRBJ2-3 TRBD2 TRBV13 - CASSFNSGRAADTQYF
TRBJ2-7 - TRBV7-2 - CASSGEGGYHEQYF
TRBJ1-3 TRBD1 TRBV28 - CASSLGTGSGNTIYF
TRBJ2-1 - TRBV12-5 - CASGLSSSYNEQFF
TRBJ2-5 TRBD1 TRBV5-3 - CARSRGGAETQYF
TRBJ2-4 TRBD2 TRBV4-2 - CASSQVVGTSGPQYF
TRBJ1-2 TRBD1 TRBV11-2 once CASSRQGSGYTF
TRBJ1-6 - TRBV14 - CASRVQDNSPLHF
TRBJ1-6 - TRBV30 - CAWTLRGGYNSPLHF
TRBJ1-2 TRBD1 TRBV6-5 once CASSYGWDRVDGYTF
TRBJ1-3 - TRBV5-1 few CASSDGTPSSGNTIYF
TRBJ2-7 - TRBV18 - CASSPDAEVPLF
TRBJ2-2 TRBD2 TRBV30 - CAWKASGSGNTGELFF
TRBJ1-1 - TRBV5-1 - CASSLSRGNTEAFF
TRBJ2-3 TRBD2 TRBV5-1 - CASSDRTSGTDTQYF
TRBJ2-1 TRBD1 TRBV24-1 - CATSIGTGMFNEQFF
TRBJ2-3 - TRBV7-3 - CASSLGDTDTQYF
TRBJ2-7 - TRBV7-2 - CASSDSSGGHEQYF
TRBJ1-4 - TRBV7-2 - CASSSAWAEKLFF